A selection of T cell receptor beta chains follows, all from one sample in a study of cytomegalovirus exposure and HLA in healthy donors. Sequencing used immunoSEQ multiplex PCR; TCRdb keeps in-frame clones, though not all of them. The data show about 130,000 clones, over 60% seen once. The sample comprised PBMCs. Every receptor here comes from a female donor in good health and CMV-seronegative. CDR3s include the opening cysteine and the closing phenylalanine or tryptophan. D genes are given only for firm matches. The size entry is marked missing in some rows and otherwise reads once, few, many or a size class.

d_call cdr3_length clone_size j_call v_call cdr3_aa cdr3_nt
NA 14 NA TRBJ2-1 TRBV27 CASSPGSWADEQFF TGTGCCAGCAGTCCCGGGAGCTGGGCCGATGAGCAGTTCTTC
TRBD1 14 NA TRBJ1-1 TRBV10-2 CASSVTGVNTEAFF TGCGCCAGCAGTGTGACAGGGGTGAACACTGAAGCTTTCTTT
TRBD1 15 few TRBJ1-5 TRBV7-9 CASSPDRIGNQPQHF TGTGCCAGCAGCCCGGACAGGATTGGCAATCAGCCCCAGCATTTT
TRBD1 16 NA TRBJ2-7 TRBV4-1 CASSHLPDRSSYEQYF TGCGCCAGCAGCCACCTCCCGGACAGGTCTTCCTACGAGCAGTACTTC
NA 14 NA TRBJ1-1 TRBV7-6 CASSAPPPGIEAFF TGTGCCAGCAGCGCACCGCCCCCGGGGATTGAAGCTTTCTTT
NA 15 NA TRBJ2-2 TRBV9 CASSVVGVTTGELFF TGTGCCAGCAGCGTAGTCGGGGTGACCACCGGGGAGCTGTTTTTT
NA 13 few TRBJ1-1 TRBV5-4 CASSLGGDTEAFF TGTGCCAGCAGCTTGGGGGGAGACACTGAAGCTTTCTTT
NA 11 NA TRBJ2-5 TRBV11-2 CASSSQETQYF TGTGCCAGCAGCTCACAAGAGACCCAGTACTTC
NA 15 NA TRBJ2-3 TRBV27 CASSLSGKGTDTQYF TGTGCCAGCAGTTTATCAGGGAAGGGGACAGATACGCAGTATTTT
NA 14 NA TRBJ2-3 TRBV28 CASREPAGSDTQYF TGTGCCAGCAGAGAACCAGCAGGGTCAGATACGCAGTATTTT
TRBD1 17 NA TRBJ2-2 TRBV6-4 CASSDSGVTGATGELFF TGTGCCAGCAGTGACTCGGGCGTCACAGGGGCCACCGGGGAGCTGTTTTTT
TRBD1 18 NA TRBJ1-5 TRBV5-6 CASLDREVSGGSNQPQHF TGTGCCAGTCTAGACAGGGAGGTAAGTGGGGGGAGCAATCAGCCCCAGCATTTT
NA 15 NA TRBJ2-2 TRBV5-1 CASSAQERVNGELFF TGCGCCAGCAGCGCACAGGAACGGGTGAACGGGGAGCTGTTTTTT
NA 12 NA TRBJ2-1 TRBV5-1 CASRLVWDEQFF TGCGCCAGCAGACTAGTCTGGGATGAGCAGTTCTTC
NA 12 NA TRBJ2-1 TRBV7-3 CASSNPGHNQFF TGTGCCAGCAGCAATCCGGGACATAATCAGTTCTTC
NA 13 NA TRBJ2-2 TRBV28 CASIRGNTGELFF TGTGCCAGCATTCGGGGAAACACCGGGGAGCTGTTTTTT
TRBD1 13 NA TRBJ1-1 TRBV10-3 CAIVDQGQSEAFF TGTGCCATCGTAGACCAGGGACAGTCAGAAGCTTTCTTT
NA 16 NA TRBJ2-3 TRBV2 CASSAEKILDTDTQYF TGTGCCAGCAGTGCCGAGAAAATTCTAGACACAGATACGCAGTATTTT
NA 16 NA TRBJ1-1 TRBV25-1 CASSPVGGIGNTEAFF TGTGCCAGCAGCCCTGTGGGGGGTATCGGGAACACTGAAGCTTTCTTT
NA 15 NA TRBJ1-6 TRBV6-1 CASNTGSSYNSPLHF TGTGCCAGCAACACAGGGAGCTCCTATAATTCACCCCTCCACTTT
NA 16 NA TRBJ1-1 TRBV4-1 CASSPEGGGIVTEAFF TGCGCCAGCAGCCCCGAGGGCGGGGGCATTGTAACTGAAGCTTTCTTT
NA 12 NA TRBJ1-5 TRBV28 CASREGRQPQHF TGTGCCAGCAGGGAGGGGCGCCAGCCCCAGCATTTT
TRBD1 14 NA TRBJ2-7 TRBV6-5 CASSPSGQGYEQYF TGTGCCAGCAGTCCTTCGGGACAGGGCTACGAGCAGTACTTC
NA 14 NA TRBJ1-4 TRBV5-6 CASSSGVTNEKLFF TGTGCCAGCAGCTCAGGGGTGACTAATGAAAAACTGTTTTTT
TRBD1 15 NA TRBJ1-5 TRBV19 CASSFGQAGNQPQHF TGTGCCAGTAGTTTCGGACAGGCGGGCAATCAGCCCCAGCATTTT
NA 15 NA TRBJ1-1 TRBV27 CASSPLTGWDTEAFF TGTGCCAGCAGTCCCTTGACAGGTTGGGACACTGAAGCTTTCTTT
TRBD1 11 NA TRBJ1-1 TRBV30 CAWSRDRGAFF TGTGCCTGGAGTCGGGACAGGGGAGCTTTCTTT